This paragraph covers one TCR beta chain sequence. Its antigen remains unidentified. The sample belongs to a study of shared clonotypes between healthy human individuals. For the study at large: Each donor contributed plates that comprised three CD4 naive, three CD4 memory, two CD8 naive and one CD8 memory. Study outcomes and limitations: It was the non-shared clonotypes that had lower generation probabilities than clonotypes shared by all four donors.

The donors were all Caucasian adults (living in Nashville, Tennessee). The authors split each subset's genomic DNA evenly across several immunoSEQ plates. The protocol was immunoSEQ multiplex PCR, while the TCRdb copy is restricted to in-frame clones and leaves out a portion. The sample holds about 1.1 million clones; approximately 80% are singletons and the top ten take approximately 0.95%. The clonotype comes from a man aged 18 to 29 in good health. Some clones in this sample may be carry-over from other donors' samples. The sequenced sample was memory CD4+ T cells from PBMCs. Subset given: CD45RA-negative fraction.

The DNA of the CDR3 is TGCAGTGCTGAAAACCGGGACACCATATATTTT. Residues: CSAENRDTIYF. V usage is TRBV20-1 and J usage is TRBJ1-3; D gene ambiguous. This CDR3 has 11 amino acids. Trimming removed 5 bases from V and 8 bases from J, with 10 bases in between. Germline loops: CDR1 DFQATT, CDR2 SNEGSKA (reference sequence).